The present entry profiles one T cell receptor beta chain with its context. Antigen: not known. Time point noted: week 5, during vaccination. One vaccine dose held 300 ug of mutant IDH1 20-mer peptide and came with topical imiquimod. Donors had new WHO grade 3 or 4 IDH1-mutant, ATRX-lost astrocytomas. Profiling relied on immunoSEQ multiplex PCR, and the TCRdb table lists in-frame clones only, not all of them. The top ten hold approximately 1.5% of the sample, which has tens of thousands of clones, approximately 85% seen once. The entry originates in a study of a mutant IDH1 vaccine in newly diagnosed glioma. Across the whole study: Vaccines were begun 4-6 weeks after radiotherapy alone, or with temozolomide cycles. The treated population exhibited a male proportion of roughly 60%, a female proportion of roughly 40%, and a mean age of roughly 41 years.

The CDR3 contains 13 residues. The V end lost 7 bases, the J end lost 2 bases, and 14 bases lay between the germline ends. Germline V gene data show CDR1 as SQVTM and CDR2 as ANQGSEA. Study results and limitations: Pseudoprogression apparently lacked any relation to changes in top peripheral T cell clonotypes.

The sequence came from a man in his forties with glioma. The sample here was PBMCs, taken from a glioma patient whose treatment included an IDH1 peptide vaccine. This chain links TRBV29-1 with TRBJ1-1, with a possible D match to TRBD1 (6 bases). CDR3 DNA sequence: TGCAGCGGGGGAGGGGGGTTTAACACTGAAGCTTTCTTT. It translates to CSGGGGFNTEAFF.